The 31 T cell receptor beta chains reported below all come from one sample, sequenced in a study of cytomegalovirus exposure and HLA in healthy donors. With 60 Vbeta and 13 Jbeta primers, the PCR was carried out. TCRdb's copy holds only in-frame clones and misses some; the assay was immunoSEQ multiplex PCR. The profile shows around 200,000 clones, about 80% of them singletons. Sequencing was carried out using PBMCs. Receptors originate from a woman aged 55-69 years in good health and CMV-seropositive.

The rearrangement links TRBV28 to TRBJ1-5, with 7 positions matching TRBD1. With V trimmed by 5 bases and J by 5 bases, 12 bases remained unmatched. Germline assignment: CDR1 MDHEN and CDR2 SYDVKM. CDR3 length: 16 amino acids. This chain's CDR3 is CASSLPGQVSHQPQHF. The DNA for the CDR3 is TGTGCCAGCAGTCTCCCTGGACAGGTTTCGCATCAGCCCCAGCATTTT. Full variable domain (remainder filled in from reference TRBV28 and TRBJ1-5): DVKVTQSSRYLVKRTGEKVFLECVQDMDHENMFWYRQDPGLGLRLIYFSYDVKMKEKGDIPEGYSVSREKKERFSLILESASTNQTSMYLCASSLPGQVSHQPQHFGDGTRLSIL.

The J gene is TRBJ2-7, the V gene TRBV2; 14 bases match TRBD2. The V gene's germline CDR1 is SNHLY and CDR2 FYNNEI. The CDR3 covers 14 residues. Trimming removed 8 bases from V and 7 bases from J; junction bases left unmatched: 7. CDR3 sequence reads: CASLRRTSGGEQYF. The CDR3 DNA sequence: TGTGCCAGCCTACGTAGGACTAGCGGGGGGGAGCAGTACTTC.

J is TRBJ2-7 and V is TRBV28, with 16 nucleotides matching TRBD2. The V segment lost 3 bases and the J segment 0 bases; nucleotides outside the gene matches: 5. This CDR3 spans 18 amino acids. The germline V gene has CDR1 MDHEN and CDR2 SYDVKM. This CDR3 reads CASSLGLAGGRSSYEQYF. Here the CDR3 DNA reads TGTGCCAGCAGTTTGGGACTAGCGGGAGGGAGGAGCTCCTACGAGCAGTACTTC.

This rearrangement joins TRBV5-1 to TRBJ2-1; a possible D gene is TRBD1 (6 bases). CDR1 is SGHRS and CDR2 is YFSETQ in the germline V gene. Deletions cut 1 base from V and 0 bases from J, with 14 bases between. This CDR3 has 17 residues. The CDR3 DNA reads as TGCGCCAGCAGCTTGAGATGGACAGCGAGCTCCTACAATGAGCAGTTCTTC. It codes for CASSLRWTASSYNEQFF. The full variable domain, completed using reference TRBV5-1 and TRBJ2-1, is KAGVTQTPRYLIKTRGQQVTLSCSPISGHRSVSWYQQTPGQGLQFLFEYFSETQRNKGNFPGRFSGRQFSNSRSEMNVSTLELGDSALYLCASSLRWTASSYNEQFFGPGTRLTVL.

The rearrangement links TRBV9 to TRBJ1-1; TRBD1 matches at 9 bases. Germline CDR1 and CDR2: SGDLS and YYNGEE. Trimming removed 3 bases from V and 5 bases from J; junction bases left unmatched: 8. The CDR3 extends over 15 amino acids. The CDR3 DNA follows: TGTGCCAGCAGCGCGCTCGGGACAGGGAGTACTGAAGCTTTCTTT. This codes for CASSALGTGSTEAFF. The entire variable domain, with the rest obtained from reference TRBV9 and TRBJ1-1, is as follows: DSGVTQTPKHLITATGQRVTLRCSPRSGDLSVYWYQQSLDQGLQFLIQYYNGEERAKGNILERFSAQQFPDLHSELNLSSLELGDSALYFCASSALGTGSTEAFFGQGTRLTVV.

This sequence joins TRBV6-4 and TRBJ2-3, with D possibly TRBD2 on 5 matching bases. Germline-derived CDR1 and CDR2 are MRHNA and SNTAGT. The V end lost 6 bases, the J end lost 2 bases, and 9 bases lay between the germline ends. The CDR3 sequence is 13 residues long. Written as DNA, the CDR3 is TGTGCCAGCAGAGCGGAAAACACAGATACGCAGTATTTT. Its translation is CASRAENTDTQYF.

The gene calls are TRBV7-2 and TRBJ2-5; the match to TRBD1 covers 7 bases. Germline loops: CDR1 SGHTA, CDR2 FQGNSA. Trimming cost V 4 bases and J 5 bases; bases outside gene matches: 7. The CDR3 runs 14 residues. The CDR3 sequence: CASSSLTGFETQYF. In DNA form, the CDR3 reads TGTGCCAGCAGCTCCCTGACAGGGTTCGAGACCCAGTACTTC.

The rearrangement links TRBV6-5 to TRBJ2-7, with D possibly being TRBD2 (5 bases). Trimming removed 6 bases at V and 5 bases at J, with 11 bases between. Germline CDR1 is MNHEY and CDR2 is SVGAGI. The CDR3 is 12 residues long. CDR3: CASSPLGNEQYF. CDR3 nucleotide sequence: TGTGCCAGCAGCCCCCTCGGGAACGAGCAGTACTTC.

The chain uses TRBV28 and TRBJ1-1, with 10 bases lining up with TRBD1. After removal of 1 base from V and 5 bases from J, the junction contained 7 bases not matched to a gene. CDR1 and CDR2 (germline): MDHEN, SYDVKM. The CDR3 extends over 16 amino acids. The CDR3 DNA reads TGTGCCAGCAGTTTATCGTTTGGACAGGGGGGAACTGAAGCTTTCTTT. Translation gives CASSLSFGQGGTEAFF.

Here the CDR3 DNA reads TGTGCCAGCAGCCTACAACTGGGACAGCTCCAAGAGACCCAGTACTTC. As protein: CASSLQLGQLQETQYF. This rearrangement joins TRBV6-6 to TRBJ2-5, with 7 bases fitting TRBD1. V lost 6 bases to trimming and J lost 1 base; unmatched junction nucleotides: 11. Germline CDR1 is MNHNY and CDR2 is SVGAGI (reference sequence). The CDR3 contains 16 residues.

This clone has only a few counts. The gene calls are TRBV6-1 and TRBJ2-1, with 10 bases fitting TRBD1. This CDR3 has 15 residues. Losses at the gene ends were 2 bases for V and 4 bases for J; bases not matched to a gene: 2. Germline lookup yields CDR1 MNHNS and CDR2 SASEGT. The chain's CDR3 is CASSEWGQGYNEQFF. In DNA, the CDR3 is TGTGCCAGCAGTGAATGGGGACAGGGGTACAATGAGCAGTTCTTC.

The rearrangement joins TRBV6-5 to TRBJ1-4; 8 bases are a match to TRBD1. The germline gives CDR1 MNHEY, CDR2 SVGAGI. The V gene end was trimmed by 0 bases and the J gene end by 0 bases; junction bases not matched to a gene: 0. The CDR3 is made up of 16 amino acids. The CDR3 is CASSYSTGATNEKLFF. The CDR3 bases are TGTGCCAGCAGTTACTCGACAGGGGCAACTAATGAAAAACTGTTTTTT.

The chain has TRBV5-6 and TRBJ2-5, with 9 bases fitting TRBD2. The end of the DNA aligns better with TRBJ2-7, so the J call may be wrong. This CDR3 has 14 residues. From germline, CDR1 is SGHDT and CDR2 YYEEEE. The CDR3 spells CASSLGLADYEQYF. The DNA of the CDR3 is TGTGCCAGCAGCTTGGGACTAGCGGATTACGAGCAGTACTTC.

The chain links TRBV30 to TRBJ1-5, with 8 bases that match TRBD1. V was pared by 5 bases and J by 4 bases, with 4 bases of the junction left unmatched. The CDR3 totals 13 residues. Germline V gene lookup returns CDR1 GTSNPN and CDR2 SVGIG (reference sequence). DNA of the CDR3: TGTGCCTGGGCCAGACAGGGGAATCAGCCCCAGCATTTT. Translated, it gives CAWARQGNQPQHF.

The chain couples TRBV7-2 to TRBJ2-7; 14 bases match TRBD2. With 1 base clipped from V and 7 bases from J, the junction kept 15 bases outside the gene matches. This CDR3 has 19 residues. Germline CDR1 SGHTA, CDR2 FQGNSA. The DNA of the CDR3 is TGTGCCAGCAGCTTAGTGGGGACTAGCGGGGGCCGTCCGGGAGGGGAGCAGTACTTC. Protein product: CASSLVGTSGGRPGGEQYF.

The chain joins TRBV28 to TRBJ1-5, with D possibly being TRBD1 (6 bases). Deletions cut 5 bases from V and 0 bases from J, with 8 bases between. The CDR3 has 14 residues. From germline, CDR1 is MDHEN and CDR2 SYDVKM. The chain's CDR3 is CASSTGRSNQPQHF. The CDR3 nucleotides are TGTGCCAGCAGTACAGGGCGTAGCAATCAGCCCCAGCATTTT.

The rearrangement joins TRBV28 to TRBJ2-7; 9 positions match TRBD2. This CDR3 region has 16 residues. Trimming took 5 bases from V and 3 from J; bases not matched to a gene: 11. CDR1 and CDR2 from the germline V gene are MDHEN and SYDVKM. CDR3 sequence: CASSILTSGSFYEQYF. In DNA, the CDR3 is TGTGCCAGCAGTATCCTGACTAGCGGTTCTTTCTACGAGCAGTACTTC.

This clone was seen once. The chain employs TRBV5-6 and TRBJ1-6, with unresolved D. This CDR3 has 18 amino acids. Germline V gives CDR1 SGHDT, CDR2 YYEEEE. The V end was cut by 4 bases, the J end by 0 bases, with 17 bases between. Here the CDR3 reads CASSLGSLRSSYNSPLHF. CDR3 in DNA: TGTGCCAGCAGCCTTGGCTCTCTCCGGAGCTCCTATAATTCACCCCTCCACTTT.

This clone was observed a handful of times. This sample includes further DNA sequences coding for the same CDR3. The V and J genes are TRBV30 and TRBJ1-1, with a weak D call TRBD1 (5 bases). Trimming removed 0 bases at V and 1 base at J, with 6 bases between. The germline gives CDR1 GTSNPN, CDR2 SVGIG (reference sequence). CDR3 length: 13 amino acids. The CDR3 loop is CAWSVGGNTEAFF. DNA of the CDR3: TGTGCCTGGAGTGTGGGGGGGAACACTGAAGCTTTCTTT.

CDR3 sequence (DNA): TGTGCCAGTTCTCGGTCGGAGGGGGCCCCCGCGGAGCAGTTCTTC. This codes for CASSRSEGAPAEQFF. The chain uses TRBV28 and TRBJ2-1; tentative D call: TRBD1 (7 bases). The CDR3 sequence is 15 residues long. Deletions cut 9 bases from V and 10 bases from J, with 25 bases between. From germline, CDR1 is MDHEN and CDR2 SYDVKM.

The chain is built from TRBV2 and TRBJ1-6, with a possible D match to TRBD1 (5 bases). The CDR3 loop spans 13 amino acids. Germline lookup yields CDR1 SNHLY and CDR2 FYNNEI. V was trimmed by 11 bases and J by 3 bases, leaving 11 bases between them. CDR3 bases: TGTGCCTCTACGGGGGACTATAATTCACCCCTCCACTTT. Encoded protein: CASTGDYNSPLHF.

The CDR3 loop reads CASSSPREFGTGELFF. The DNA of the CDR3 is TGCGCCAGCAGCTCGCCGCGGGAGTTCGGCACCGGGGAGCTGTTTTTT. J is TRBJ2-2 and V is TRBV5-1, with 7 nucleotides matching TRBD2. J was trimmed by 4 bases and V by 3 bases; bases with no gene match: 9. Per germline, CDR1 SGHRS and CDR2 YFSETQ. This CDR3 is 16 amino acids long.

This chain links TRBV6-1 with TRBJ1-2; the D is unclear. The germline CDR1 and CDR2 sequences are MNHNS and SASEGT. V lost 6 bases, J lost 1 base, and 15 bases lay in between. The CDR3 consists of 15 residues. CDR3 in DNA: TGTGCCAGCAGGGGCTCTCCAAAAGTTAACTATGGCTACACCTTC. Encoded protein: CASRGSPKVNYGYTF.

This clone was counted a few times. The chain carries TRBV6-5 and TRBJ2-2, with TRBD1 identical over 7 bases. The CDR3 has 14 residues. Germline loops: CDR1 MNHEY, CDR2 SVGAGI. Germline trimming cut 4 bases from V and 4 bases from J; bases unmatched to any gene: 3. The CDR3 sequence: CASSSGTATGELFF. As DNA, the CDR3 is TGTGCCAGCAGTTCCGGGACAGCCACCGGGGAGCTGTTTTTT.

The chain employs TRBV5-8 and TRBJ2-5, with D possibly TRBD2 on 5 matching bases. Germline values: CDR1 SGHTS, CDR2 YDEGEE. V was cut by 0 bases and J by 2 bases, with 8 bases left in between. The CDR3 extends over 14 amino acids. The CDR3 loop reads CASSLEGGQETQYF. The CDR3 nucleotides are TGTGCCAGCAGCTTGGAGGGCGGGCAAGAGACCCAGTACTTC.

This clone was seen a handful of times. The rearrangement links TRBV6-6 to TRBJ2-1; TRBD1 matches 7 bases. The V gene's germline CDR1 is MNHNY and CDR2 SVGAGI (reference sequence). This CDR3 contains 13 residues. The J segment lost 5 bases and the V segment lost 5 bases, leaving 3 bases of the junction unmatched. The CDR3 nucleotides are TGTGCCAGCAGTAGTACAGGGGACAATGAGCAGTTCTTC. It codes for CASSSTGDNEQFF.

CDR3 protein: CASSSVLAGGQETQYF. The CDR3 DNA sequence: TGTGCCAGCAGTTCCGTTCTAGCGGGGGGCCAAGAGACCCAGTACTTC. The rearrangement links TRBV27 to TRBJ2-5; TRBD2 agrees at 11 bases. Germline lookup yields CDR1 MNHEY and CDR2 SMNVEV (reference sequence). J gave up 1 base and V 4 bases, and 5 bases lay outside the gene matches. The CDR3 covers 16 residues.

This clone was observed once. This sequence joins TRBV7-6 and TRBJ2-1, with TRBD2 matching over 8 bases. Germline values: CDR1 SGHVS, CDR2 FNYEAQ. J gave up 2 bases and V 5 bases, and 8 bases lay outside the gene matches. CDR3 size: 16 residues. The CDR3 sequence: CASSLLGGGPYNEQFF. DNA of the CDR3: TGTGCCAGCAGCCTCCTTGGCGGGGGGCCCTACAATGAGCAGTTCTTC.

Remarks on this clone: This sample also contains other DNA sequences that code for the same CDR3. This chain uses TRBV18 with TRBJ1-1; 12 positions match TRBD1. Germline-derived CDR1 and CDR2 are KGHSH and LQKENI. The CDR3 totals 14 residues. V shed 4 bases and J 4 bases; nucleotides not matched to a gene: 1. The CDR3 DNA reads TGTGCCAGCTCACGGGGACAGGGGGCCACTGAAGCTTTCTTT. This codes for CASSRGQGATEAFF.

In this sample, this clone turned up once. The chain joins TRBV30 to TRBJ1-5; 11 bases line up with TRBD1. Germline values: CDR1 GTSNPN, CDR2 SVGIG (reference sequence). V dropped 2 bases and J dropped 1; count of bases not matched to a gene: 13. The CDR3 is 19 amino acids. CDR3 protein: CAWSPPPGTGGLSNQPQHF. In nucleotides, the CDR3 is TGTGCCTGGAGTCCTCCCCCCGGGACAGGGGGACTAAGCAATCAGCCCCAGCATTTT.

The V and J genes are TRBV6-5 and TRBJ1-2; TRBD1 agrees at 7 bases. The CDR3 has 15 amino acids. Germline V gives CDR1 MNHEY, CDR2 SVGAGI. The junction had 5 bases not matched to a gene; V was cut back by 0 bases and J by 4 bases. The CDR3 is CASSYSTGSGYGYTF. The CDR3 DNA sequence: TGTGCCAGCAGTTACTCGACAGGGTCTGGCTATGGCTACACCTTC.